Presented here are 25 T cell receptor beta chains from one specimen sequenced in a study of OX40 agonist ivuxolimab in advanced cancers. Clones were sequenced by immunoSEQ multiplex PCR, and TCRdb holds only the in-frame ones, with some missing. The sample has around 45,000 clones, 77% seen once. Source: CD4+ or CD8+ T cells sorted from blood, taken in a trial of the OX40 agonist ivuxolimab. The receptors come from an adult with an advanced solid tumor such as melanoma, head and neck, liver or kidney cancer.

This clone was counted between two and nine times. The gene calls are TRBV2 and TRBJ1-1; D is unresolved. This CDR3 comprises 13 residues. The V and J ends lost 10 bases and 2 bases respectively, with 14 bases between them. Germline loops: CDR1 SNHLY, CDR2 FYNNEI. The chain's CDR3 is CAMGFVPNTEAFF. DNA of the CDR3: TGTGCCATGGGATTTGTCCCAAACACTGAAGCTTTCTTT.

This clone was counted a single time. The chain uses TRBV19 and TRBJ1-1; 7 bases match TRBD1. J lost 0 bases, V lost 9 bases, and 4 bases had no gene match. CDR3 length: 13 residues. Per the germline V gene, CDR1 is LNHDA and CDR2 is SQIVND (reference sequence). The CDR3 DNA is TGTGCCAGCAACAGGGGCATGAACACTGAAGCTTTCTTT. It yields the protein CASNRGMNTEAFF.

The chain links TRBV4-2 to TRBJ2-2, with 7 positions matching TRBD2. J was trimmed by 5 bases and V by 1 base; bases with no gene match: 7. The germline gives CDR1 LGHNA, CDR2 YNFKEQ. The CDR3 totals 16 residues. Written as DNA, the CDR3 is TGTGCCAGCAGCCAAGTTGGTGGGAGGGGTACCGGGGAGCTGTTTTTT. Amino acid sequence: CASSQVGGRGTGELFF.

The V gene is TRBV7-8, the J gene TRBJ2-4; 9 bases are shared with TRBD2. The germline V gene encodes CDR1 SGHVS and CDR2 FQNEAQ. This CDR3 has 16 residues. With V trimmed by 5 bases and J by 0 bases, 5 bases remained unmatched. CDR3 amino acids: CASSLLAGLAKNIQYF. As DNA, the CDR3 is TGTGCCAGCAGCCTACTAGCGGGCTTAGCCAAAAACATTCAGTACTTC.

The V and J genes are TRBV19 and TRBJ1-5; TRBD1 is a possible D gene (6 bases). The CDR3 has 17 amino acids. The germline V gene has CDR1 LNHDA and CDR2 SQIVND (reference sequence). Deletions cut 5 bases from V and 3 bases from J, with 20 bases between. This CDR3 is CASSPLMGGSLNQPQHF. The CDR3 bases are TGTGCCAGTAGTCCCCTTATGGGGGGCTCTCTCAATCAGCCCCAGCATTTT.

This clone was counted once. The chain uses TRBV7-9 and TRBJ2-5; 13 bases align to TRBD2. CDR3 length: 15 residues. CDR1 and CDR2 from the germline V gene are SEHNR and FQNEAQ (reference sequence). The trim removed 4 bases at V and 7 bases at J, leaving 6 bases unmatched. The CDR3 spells CASSYGLAGVVTQYF. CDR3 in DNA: TGTGCCAGCAGCTACGGACTAGCGGGAGTTGTGACCCAGTACTTC.

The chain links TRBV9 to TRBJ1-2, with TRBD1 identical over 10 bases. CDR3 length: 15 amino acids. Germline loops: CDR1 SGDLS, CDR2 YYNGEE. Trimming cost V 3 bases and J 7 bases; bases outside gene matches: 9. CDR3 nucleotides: TGTGCCAGCAGCGCCCGACAGGGGGCTGGAGGTGGCTACACCTTC. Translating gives CASSARQGAGGGYTF.

CDR3 DNA sequence: TGTGCCAGCGACCGGGACAGGGGTTTGTACGAGCAGTACTTC. This sequence encodes CASDRDRGLYEQYF. The rearrangement joins TRBV9 to TRBJ2-7; 10 bases agree with TRBD1. V dropped 7 bases and J dropped 4; count of bases not matched to a gene: 8. Germline assignment: CDR1 SGDLS and CDR2 YYNGEE. This CDR3 has 14 residues.

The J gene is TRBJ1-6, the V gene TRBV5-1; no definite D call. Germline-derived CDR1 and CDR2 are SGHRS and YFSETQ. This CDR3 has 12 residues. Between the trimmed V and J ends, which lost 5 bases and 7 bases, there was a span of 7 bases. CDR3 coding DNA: TGCGCCAGCAGGAAGGAGAATTCACCCCTCCACTTT. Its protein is CASRKENSPLHF.

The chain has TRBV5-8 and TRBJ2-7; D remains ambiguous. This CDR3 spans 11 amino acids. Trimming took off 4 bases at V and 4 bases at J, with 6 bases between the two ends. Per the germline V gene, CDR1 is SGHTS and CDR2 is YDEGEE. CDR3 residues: CASSPGYEQYF. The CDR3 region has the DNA TGTGCCAGCAGCCCCGGTTACGAGCAGTACTTC.

CDR3: CASSIAAGGGDNEQFF. The CDR3 DNA follows: TGTGCCAGTAGTATAGCTGCGGGGGGTGGGGACAATGAGCAGTTCTTC. The chain links TRBV19 to TRBJ2-1; the match to TRBD2 covers 8 bases. Germline loops: CDR1 LNHDA, CDR2 SQIVND (reference sequence). Trimming at V came to 1 base and at J to 5 bases, leaving 7 bases not matched to a gene. The CDR3 extends over 16 amino acids.

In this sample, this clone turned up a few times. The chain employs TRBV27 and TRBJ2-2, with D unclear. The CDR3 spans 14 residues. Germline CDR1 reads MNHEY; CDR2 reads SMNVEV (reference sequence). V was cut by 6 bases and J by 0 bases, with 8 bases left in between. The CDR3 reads CASRQIANTGELFF. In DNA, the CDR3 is TGTGCCAGCAGACAGATCGCGAACACCGGGGAGCTGTTTTTT.

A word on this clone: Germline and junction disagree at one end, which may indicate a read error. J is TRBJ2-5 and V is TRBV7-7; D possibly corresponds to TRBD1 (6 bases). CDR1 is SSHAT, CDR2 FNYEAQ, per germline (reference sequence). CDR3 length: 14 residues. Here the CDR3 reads CASSLTGRQETQYF. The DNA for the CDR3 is TGTGCTAGCAGCTTAACAGGGAGACAAGAGACCCAGTACTTC.

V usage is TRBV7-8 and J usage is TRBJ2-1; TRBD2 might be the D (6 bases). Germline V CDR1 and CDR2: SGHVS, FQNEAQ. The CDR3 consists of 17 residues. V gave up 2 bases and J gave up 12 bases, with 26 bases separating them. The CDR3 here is CASSLHWAGSLGERQFF. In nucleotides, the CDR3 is TGTGCCAGCAGCTTACATTGGGCGGGAAGTCTAGGGGAACGGCAGTTCTTC.

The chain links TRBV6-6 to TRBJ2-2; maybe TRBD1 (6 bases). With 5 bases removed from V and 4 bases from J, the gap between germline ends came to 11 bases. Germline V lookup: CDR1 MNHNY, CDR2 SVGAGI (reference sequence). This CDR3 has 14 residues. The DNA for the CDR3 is TGTGCCAGCAGTCTTCGGACAGCCACCGGGGAGCTGTTTTTT. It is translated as CASSLRTATGELFF.

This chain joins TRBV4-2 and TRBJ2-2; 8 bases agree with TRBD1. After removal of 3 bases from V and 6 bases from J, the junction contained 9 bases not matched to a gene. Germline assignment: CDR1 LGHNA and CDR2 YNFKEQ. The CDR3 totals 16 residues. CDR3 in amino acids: CASSQILWTGSGELFF. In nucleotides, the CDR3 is TGTGCCAGCAGCCAGATCCTTTGGACAGGGTCCGGGGAGCTGTTTTTT.

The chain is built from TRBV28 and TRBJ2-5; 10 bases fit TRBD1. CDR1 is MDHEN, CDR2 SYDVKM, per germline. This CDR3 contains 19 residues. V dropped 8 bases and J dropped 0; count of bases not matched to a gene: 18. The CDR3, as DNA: TGTGCCAGCCAGGGTGGTGGGGGACAGGGGCCATATCACCAAGAGACCCAGTACTTC. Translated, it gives CASQGGGGQGPYHQETQYF.

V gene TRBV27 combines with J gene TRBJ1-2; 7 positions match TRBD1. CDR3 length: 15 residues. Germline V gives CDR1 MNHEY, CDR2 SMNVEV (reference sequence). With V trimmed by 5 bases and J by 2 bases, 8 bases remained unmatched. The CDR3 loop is CASSPRQGPNYGYTF. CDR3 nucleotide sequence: TGTGCCAGCAGTCCGCGACAGGGCCCAAACTATGGCTACACCTTC.

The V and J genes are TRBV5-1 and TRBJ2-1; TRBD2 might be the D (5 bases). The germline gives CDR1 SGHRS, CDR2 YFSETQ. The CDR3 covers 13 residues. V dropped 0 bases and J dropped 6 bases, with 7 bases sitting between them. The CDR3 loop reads CASSLGLTNEQFF. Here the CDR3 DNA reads TGCGCCAGCAGCTTGGGACTAACCAATGAGCAGTTCTTC. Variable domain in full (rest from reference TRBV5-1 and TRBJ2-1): KAGVTQTPRYLIKTRGQQVTLSCSPISGHRSVSWYQQTPGQGLQFLFEYFSETQRNKGNFPGRFSGRQFSNSRSEMNVSTLELGDSALYLCASSLGLTNEQFFGPGTRLTVL.

CDR3 bases: TGTGCCAGCATGCTCGATGTGGTGAACACTGAAGCTTTCTTT. It yields the protein CASMLDVVNTEAFF. The V gene is TRBV6-5, the J gene TRBJ1-1; no clear D. This CDR3 is built from 14 residues. Looked up from germline, CDR1 is MNHEY and CDR2 is SVGAGI. Trimming removed 7 bases at V and 0 bases at J, with 12 bases between.

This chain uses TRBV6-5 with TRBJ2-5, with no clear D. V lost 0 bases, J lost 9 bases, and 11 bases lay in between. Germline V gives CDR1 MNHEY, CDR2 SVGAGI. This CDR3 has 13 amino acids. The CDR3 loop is CASSYSTRQAQYF. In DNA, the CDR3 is TGTGCCAGCAGTTACTCGACCAGGCAGGCCCAGTACTTC.

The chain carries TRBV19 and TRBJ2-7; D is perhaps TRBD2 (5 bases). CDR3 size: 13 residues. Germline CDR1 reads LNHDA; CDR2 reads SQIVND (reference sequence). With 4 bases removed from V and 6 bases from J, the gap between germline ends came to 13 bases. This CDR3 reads CASSTTIRSEQYF. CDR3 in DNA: TGTGCCAGTAGTACGACTATCCGGTCCGAGCAGTACTTC.

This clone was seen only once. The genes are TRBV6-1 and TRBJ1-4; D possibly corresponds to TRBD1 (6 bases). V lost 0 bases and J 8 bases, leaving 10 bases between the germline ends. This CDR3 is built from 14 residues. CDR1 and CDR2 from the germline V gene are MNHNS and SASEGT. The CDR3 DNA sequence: TGTGCCAGCAGTGAAGCGACAAGGGGGGAAAAACTGTTTTTT. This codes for CASSEATRGEKLFF.

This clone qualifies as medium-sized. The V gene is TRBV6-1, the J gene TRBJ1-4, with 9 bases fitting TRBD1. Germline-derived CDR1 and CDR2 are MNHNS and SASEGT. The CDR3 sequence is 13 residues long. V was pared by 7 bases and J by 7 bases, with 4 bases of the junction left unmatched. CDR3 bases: TGTGCCAGCACCCGACAGGGGGGTGAAAAACTGTTTTTT. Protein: CASTRQGGEKLFF.

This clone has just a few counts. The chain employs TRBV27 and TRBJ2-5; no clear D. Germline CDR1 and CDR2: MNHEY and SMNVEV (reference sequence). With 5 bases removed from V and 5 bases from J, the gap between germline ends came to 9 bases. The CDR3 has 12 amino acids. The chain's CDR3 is CASSHLSETQYF. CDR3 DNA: TGTGCCAGCAGTCACTTATCGGAGACCCAGTACTTC.